The clone carrying this TCR beta chain came up a few times. Its antigen is not identified. These data come from a study of post-analysis software for immune sequencing data. Study-wide findings and caveats: Batch-mates among the samples co-clustered strongly by F measure. Patients showed TRBV5-6, TRBV5-1 and TRBV20-1 among a few TRBV segments more frequent than in controls.

J lost 2 bases, V lost 7 bases, and 13 bases had no gene match. The CDR3 covers 16 residues. Germline V gene lookup returns CDR1 SNHLY and CDR2 FYNNEI. Included in the TCR beta cDNA libraries were unique molecular identifiers. A single record per CDR3 protein comes from TCRdb applying MiXCR to the PCR reads. The sample includes roughly 870,000 distinct CDR3 sequences, roughly 50% of them seen just once. The V gene is TRBV2, the J gene TRBJ2-7; 8 bases fit TRBD1. The clonotype was recovered from a girl between 5 and 17 years old with multiple sclerosis. Material for sequencing was blood. CDR3 region: CASKGTPGTGPYEQYF. The CDR3, as DNA: TGTGCCAGCAAGGGCACCCCCGGGACAGGCCCCTACGAGCAGTACTTC.